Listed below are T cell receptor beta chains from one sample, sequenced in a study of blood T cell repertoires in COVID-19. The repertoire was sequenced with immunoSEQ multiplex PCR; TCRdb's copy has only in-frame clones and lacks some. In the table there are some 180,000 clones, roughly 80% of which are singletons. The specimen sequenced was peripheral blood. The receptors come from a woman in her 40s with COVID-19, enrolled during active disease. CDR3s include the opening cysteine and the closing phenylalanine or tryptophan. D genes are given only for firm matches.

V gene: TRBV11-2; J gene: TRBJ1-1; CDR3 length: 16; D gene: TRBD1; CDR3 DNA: TGTGCCAGCAGCCCTACTTGGGGACAGGGACGGACTGAAGCTTTCTTT; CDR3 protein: CASSPTWGQGRTEAFF
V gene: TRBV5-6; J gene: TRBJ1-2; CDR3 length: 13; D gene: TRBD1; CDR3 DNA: TGTGCCAGTAACCCCGGGACAGACTATGGCTACACCTTC; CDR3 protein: CASNPGTDYGYTF
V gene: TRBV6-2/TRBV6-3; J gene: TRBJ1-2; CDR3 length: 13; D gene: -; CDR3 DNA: TGTGCCAGCAGTTATACATCAGACTATGGCTACACCTTC; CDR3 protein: CASSYTSDYGYTF
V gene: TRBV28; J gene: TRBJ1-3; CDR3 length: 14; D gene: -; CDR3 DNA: TGTGCCAGCAGGGTGGGGGGGCCAGGAAACACCATATATTTT; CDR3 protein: CASRVGGPGNTIYF
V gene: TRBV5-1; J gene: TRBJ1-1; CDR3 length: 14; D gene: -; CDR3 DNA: TGCGCCAGCAGCTCCATGGGACAGAACACTGAAGCTTTCTTT; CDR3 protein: CASSSMGQNTEAFF
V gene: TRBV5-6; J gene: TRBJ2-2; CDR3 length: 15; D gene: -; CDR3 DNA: TGTGCCAGCAGCTTTCCGGGGACTGACGCCGGGGAGCTGTTTTTT; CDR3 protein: CASSFPGTDAGELFF
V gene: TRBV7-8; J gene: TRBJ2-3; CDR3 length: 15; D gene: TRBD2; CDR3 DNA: TGTGCCAGCAGCCTACCGGGACTACCCACAGATACGCAGTATTTT; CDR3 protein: CASSLPGLPTDTQYF
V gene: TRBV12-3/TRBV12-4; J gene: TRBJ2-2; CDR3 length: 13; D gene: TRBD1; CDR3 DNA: TGTGCCAGCAGCCCGACAGGGACCGGGGAGCTGTTTTTT; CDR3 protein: CASSPTGTGELFF
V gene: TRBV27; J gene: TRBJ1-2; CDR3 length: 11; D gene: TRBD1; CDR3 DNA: TGTGCCAGCGGACAGGGCTATGGCTACACCTTC; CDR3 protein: CASGQGYGYTF
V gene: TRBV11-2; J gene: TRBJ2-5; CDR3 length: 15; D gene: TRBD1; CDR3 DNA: TGTGCCAGCAGCTACTCGGCAGGGGGCCTAGAGACCCAGTACTTC; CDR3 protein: CASSYSAGGLETQYF
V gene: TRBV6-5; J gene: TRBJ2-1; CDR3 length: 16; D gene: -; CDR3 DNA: TGTGCCAGCAGTTACGGGGGCTTGGGAGTCTACAATGAGCAGTTCTTC; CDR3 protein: CASSYGGLGVYNEQFF